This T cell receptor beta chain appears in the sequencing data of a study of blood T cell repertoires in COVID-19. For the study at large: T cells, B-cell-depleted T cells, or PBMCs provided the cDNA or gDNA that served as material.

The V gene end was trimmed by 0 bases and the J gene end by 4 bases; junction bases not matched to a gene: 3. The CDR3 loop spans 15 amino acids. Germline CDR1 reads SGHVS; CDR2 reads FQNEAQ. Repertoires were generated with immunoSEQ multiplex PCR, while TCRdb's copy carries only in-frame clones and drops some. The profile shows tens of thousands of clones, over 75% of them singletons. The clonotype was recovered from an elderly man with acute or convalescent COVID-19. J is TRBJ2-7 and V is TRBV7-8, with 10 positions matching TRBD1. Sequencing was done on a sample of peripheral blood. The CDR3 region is CASSLARTGGYEQYF. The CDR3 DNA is TGTGCCAGCAGCTTAGCCCGGACAGGGGGTTACGAGCAGTACTTC.